A single sample gave rise to the 8 T cell receptor beta chains below, sequenced in a study of blood T cell repertoires in COVID-19. Here immunoSEQ multiplex PCR was the method, and the copy in TCRdb shows in-frame clones only, minus some. The repertoire includes roughly 330,000 clones, 65% to 90% of them detected once, and 8% to 13% sits in the top ten. The sample consisted of PBMCs or T cells enriched from blood (not recorded which). Receptors originate from a woman under 30 who had recovered from COVID-19.

The chain links TRBV18 to TRBJ2-2; the match to TRBD1 covers 7 bases. Germline trimming cut 0 bases from V and 3 bases from J; bases unmatched to any gene: 4. The CDR3 is made up of 16 amino acids. CDR1 KGHSH and CDR2 LQKENI come from the germline V gene. The CDR3 loop reads CASSPPWQGDTGELFF. DNA for the CDR3: TGTGCCAGCTCACCACCTTGGCAGGGGGACACCGGGGAGCTGTTTTTT.

The J gene is TRBJ2-7, the V gene TRBV10-2, with 10 bases lining up with TRBD2. The CDR3 runs 13 residues. Germline V CDR1 and CDR2: WSHSY, SAAADI. V trimming: 5 bases; J trimming: 8 bases; junction bases outside the gene matches: 6. The CDR3 bases are TGCGCCAGCAGTCCCAGCGGGGGGGCGAAGCAGTACTTC. It is translated as CASSPSGGAKQYF.

V is TRBV4-1 and J is TRBJ2-2; D call uncertain. Germline loops: CDR1 MGHRA, CDR2 YSYEKL. V lost 4 bases and J lost 2, with 11 bases in between. The length of the CDR3 is 15 residues. CDR3 loop: CASSLQDFNTGELFF. The CDR3, as DNA: TGCGCCAGCAGCCTCCAGGATTTTAACACCGGGGAGCTGTTTTTT.

The CDR3 sequence is CASSTGQGMYEQYF. In DNA form, the CDR3 reads TGTGCCAGCAGCACGGGACAGGGGATGTACGAGCAGTACTTC. V usage is TRBV9 and J usage is TRBJ2-7; 10 nucleotides agree with TRBD1. The CDR3 has 14 amino acids. J gave up 4 bases and V 4 bases, and 5 bases lay outside the gene matches. Per the germline V gene, CDR1 is SGDLS and CDR2 is YYNGEE.

The chain uses TRBV30 and TRBJ1-6; 10 nucleotides match TRBD1. V was clipped by 1 base and J by 8 bases; unmatched bases: 2. The V gene's germline CDR1 is GTSNPN and CDR2 SVGIG (reference sequence). This CDR3 spans 14 amino acids. The DNA of the CDR3 is TGTGCCTGGAGTGCTGGGACAGGGGATTCACCCCTCCACTTT. This translates into CAWSAGTGDSPLHF.

This clone was detected only a few times. The same CDR3 is also encoded by other DNA sequences in this sample. V gene TRBV4-1 combines with J gene TRBJ2-5; 8 nucleotides agree with TRBD1. Trimming at V came to 1 base and at J to 4 bases, leaving 2 bases not matched to a gene. The CDR3 runs 14 residues. CDR1 is MGHRA, CDR2 YSYEKL, per germline. Here the CDR3 DNA reads TGCGCCAGCAGCCAAGGACAGGGGTTAGAGACCCAGTACTTC. It encodes CASSQGQGLETQYF.

The chain recombines TRBV28 with TRBJ1-2; the match to TRBD1 covers 8 bases. V dropped 5 bases and J dropped 4; count of bases not matched to a gene: 12. The germline V gene encodes CDR1 MDHEN and CDR2 SYDVKM. The CDR3 loop spans 16 amino acids. The chain's CDR3 is CASSATGTGTLYGYTF. CDR3 in DNA: TGTGCCAGCAGTGCGACCGGGACAGGTACCCTCTATGGCTACACCTTC.

The chain carries TRBV25-1 and TRBJ1-6, with 7 bases matching TRBD1. Germline lookup yields CDR1 MGHDK and CDR2 SYGVNS. The CDR3 totals 13 residues. The V gene end was trimmed by 4 bases and the J gene end by 7 bases; junction bases not matched to a gene: 1. The CDR3 is CASSARGNSPLHF. The CDR3 bases are TGTGCCAGCAGTGCCAGGGGGAATTCACCCCTCCACTTT. The full variable domain, its missing parts supplied by reference TRBV25-1 and TRBJ1-6, is EADIYQTPRYLVIGTGKKITLECSQTMGHDKMYWYQQDPGMELHLIHYSYGVNSTEKGDLSSESTVSRIRTEHFPLTLESARPSHTSQYLCASSARGNSPLHFGNGTRLTVT.